Shown below are 22 T cell receptor beta chains from a single sample sequenced in a study of sequential checkpoint blockade in melanoma. Treatment in this sample: randomized to nivolumab then ipilimumab (arm A) or the reverse (arm B). TCRdb's table, derived via immunoSEQ multiplex PCR, lists solely in-frame clones and lacks some. Of approximately 8,200 clones in the sample, roughly 60% are singletons; the top ten hold approximately 16%. Source: CD8+ T cells sorted from blood (inferred from file names), taken from a patient given nivolumab and ipilimumab in sequence. The receptors come from a human donor with melanoma.

The CDR3 region is CASRPPGQGFSNQPQHF. The DNA of the CDR3 is TGTGCCAGCAGACCTCCGGGACAGGGATTTAGCAATCAGCCCCAGCATTTT. The V call is TRBV2, the J call TRBJ1-5, with 9 positions matching TRBD1. V shed 6 bases, J shed 0 bases, and the junction held 9 bases outside the gene matches. The CDR3 runs 17 residues. The V gene's germline CDR1 is SNHLY and CDR2 FYNNEI. Using reference TRBV2 and TRBJ1-5 for the parts outside the CDR3, the full variable domain is EPEVTQTPSHQVTQMGQEVILRCVPISNHLYFYWYRQILGQKVEFLVSFYNNEISEKSEIFDDQFSVERPDGSNFTLKIRSTKLEDSAMYFCASRPPGQGFSNQPQHFGDGTRLSIL.

This clone is medium-sized. The V and J genes are TRBV7-9 and TRBJ1-1; possible D gene TRBD1, 5 bases. The CDR3 totals 13 residues. The V gene's germline CDR1 is SEHNR and CDR2 FQNEAQ (reference sequence). The V end lost 6 bases, the J end lost 3 bases, and 11 bases lay between the germline ends. The CDR3 protein is CASRFEGDTEAFF. In DNA, the CDR3 is TGTGCCAGCAGGTTCGAAGGGGACACTGAAGCTTTCTTT.

Here the CDR3 reads CASSHRGYEQYF. The CDR3 coding sequence is TGTGCCAGCAGTCATAGGGGCTACGAGCAGTACTTC. This chain links TRBV7-8 with TRBJ2-7; D may be TRBD1 (5 bases). The length of the CDR3 is 12 residues. CDR1 and CDR2 from the germline V gene are SGHVS and FQNEAQ. V lost 6 bases and J lost 3, with 9 bases in between.

This clone was counted a single time. The chain recombines TRBV27 with TRBJ1-1; 7 positions match TRBD1. V lost 6 bases, J lost 6 bases, and 7 bases stayed unmatched. The germline gives CDR1 MNHEY, CDR2 SMNVEV (reference sequence). This CDR3 spans 13 amino acids. CDR3 loop: CASRGQLNPEAFF. The CDR3 DNA reads as TGTGCCAGCAGGGGACAGCTTAATCCTGAAGCTTTCTTT.

Regarding this clone: The junction and the germline gene differ at one end; a read error may be behind it. The chain joins TRBV5-5 to TRBJ2-7; 9 bases fit TRBD1. The CDR3 spans 17 residues. Germline assignment: CDR1 SGHKS and CDR2 YYEKEE (reference sequence). The CDR3 is CASSQEGPGTGSYEQYF. As DNA, the CDR3 is TGCGCCAGCAGCCAAGAAGGCCCCGGGACAGGGAGCTACGAGCAGTACTTC.

The chain couples TRBV29-1 to TRBJ1-2; 9 nucleotides align to TRBD1. The CDR3 has 13 amino acids. Looked up from germline, CDR1 is SQVTM and CDR2 is ANQGSEA. With V trimmed by 3 bases and J by 4 bases, 3 bases remained unmatched. CDR3 bases: TGCAGCGTTGATTGGACAGGGGTCTATGGCTACACCTTC. Translating it yields CSVDWTGVYGYTF.

This chain links TRBV4-1 with TRBJ2-7; D might be TRBD2 (7 bases). This CDR3 is 14 amino acids long. Germline CDR1 is MGHRA and CDR2 is YSYEKL. Between the trimmed V and J ends, which lost 3 bases and 3 bases, there was a span of 12 bases. CDR3 loop: CASSQIGGGYEQYF. The CDR3 bases are TGCGCCAGCAGCCAGATAGGGGGGGGCTACGAGCAGTACTTC.

V gene TRBV7-8 combines with J gene TRBJ2-7; 9 positions match TRBD1. Per the germline V gene, CDR1 is SGHVS and CDR2 is FQNEAQ. CDR3 length: 15 residues. V trimming: 5 bases; J trimming: 4 bases; junction bases outside the gene matches: 9. CDR3 in amino acids: CASSLGTGRRYEQYF. The CDR3 DNA sequence: TGTGCCAGCAGCCTAGGGACAGGGAGACGGTACGAGCAGTACTTC.

V usage is TRBV18 and J usage is TRBJ2-6, with D maybe TRBD1 (6 bases). The CDR3 length is 18 residues. Germline lookup yields CDR1 KGHSH and CDR2 LQKENI. V was clipped by 6 bases and J by 0 bases, with 18 bases between them. The DNA for the CDR3 is TGTGCCAGCTCCCGATCAGGGGTAGGGAGCTCTGGGGCCAACGTCCTGACTTTC. The encoded protein is CASSRSGVGSSGANVLTF.

The chain employs TRBV10-3 and TRBJ2-7; 10 nucleotides line up with TRBD1. The V and J ends lost 3 bases and 4 bases, in that order; junction bases with no gene match: 6. The CDR3 is made up of 15 amino acids. The germline CDR1 and CDR2 sequences are ENHRY and SYGVKD. The CDR3, as DNA: TGTGCCATCAGTGAAACCGGGACAGGGGTATACGAGCAGTACTTC. As protein: CAISETGTGVYEQYF.

The CDR3 here is CASSAARSRVDGYTF. CDR3 bases: TGCGCCAGCAGCGCAGCAAGATCTAGAGTCGATGGCTACACCTTC. The chain is built from TRBV4-1 and TRBJ1-2; D is unresolved. The CDR3 sequence is 15 residues long. Germline V gene sequence: CDR1 MGHRA, CDR2 YSYEKL. Trimming cost V 5 bases and J 6 bases, with 19 bases left between them.

V usage is TRBV27 and J usage is TRBJ2-7; D uncertain. Trimming left V 2 bases short and J 0 bases short, with 5 bases between. CDR1 and CDR2 from the germline V gene are MNHEY and SMNVEV (reference sequence). This CDR3 has 13 amino acids. CDR3 amino acids: CASSLSPSYEQYF. The CDR3 DNA reads as TGTGCCAGCAGTTTAAGCCCCTCCTACGAGCAGTACTTC.

This clone has just a few counts. This sequence joins TRBV5-1 and TRBJ1-1; TRBD1 aligns across 7 bases. The CDR3 is 12 amino acids. CDR1 and CDR2 (germline): SGHRS, YFSETQ. After removal of 4 bases from V and 6 bases from J, the junction contained 3 bases not matched to a gene. The CDR3 sequence is CASSQGGPEAFF. Here the CDR3 DNA reads TGCGCCAGCAGCCAGGGGGGTCCTGAAGCTTTCTTT.

The rearrangement joins TRBV25-1 to TRBJ2-7, with a tentative D call TRBD2 (6 bases). There are 14 residues in the CDR3. With 1 base removed from V and 4 bases from J, the gap between germline ends came to 11 bases. CDR1 and CDR2 (germline): MGHDK, SYGVNS. CDR3 in amino acids: CASSEFGRDYEQYF. CDR3 bases: TGTGCCAGCAGTGAATTCGGGCGGGATTACGAGCAGTACTTC.

V usage is TRBV28 and J usage is TRBJ2-7; possible D gene TRBD2, 5 bases. V was clipped by 1 base and J by 3 bases, with 7 bases between them. Germline V gene data show CDR1 as MDHEN and CDR2 as SYDVKM. The CDR3 runs to 13 residues. As DNA, the CDR3 is TGTGCCAGCAGTTTATACGGGGTCTACGAGCAGTACTTC. As protein: CASSLYGVYEQYF.

CDR3 sequence reads: CASSALGDTQYF. The CDR3 bases are TGTGCCAGCAGTGCCCTAGGAGATACGCAGTATTTT. The chain combines TRBV27 with TRBJ2-3; no definite D call. The ends were cut back, 5 bases at V and 5 bases at J, with 8 bases in the middle. CDR1 MNHEY and CDR2 SMNVEV come from the germline V gene (reference sequence). This CDR3 contains 12 residues.

This chain connects TRBV28 to TRBJ2-7, with D maybe TRBD2 (6 bases). There are 17 residues in the CDR3. V was clipped by 4 bases and J by 1 base, with 20 bases between them. Germline V gene lookup returns CDR1 MDHEN and CDR2 SYDVKM. DNA for the CDR3: TGTGCCAGCAGTTCTCCCCGGCGGGGACCTGCTTCCTACGAGCAGTACTTC. Translating gives CASSSPRRGPASYEQYF.

This chain uses TRBV11-2 with TRBJ2-7, with 7 bases matching TRBD1. The CDR3 length is 13 residues. From germline, CDR1 is SGHAT and CDR2 FQNNGV. With V trimmed by 5 bases and J by 2 bases, 3 bases remained unmatched. The CDR3, as DNA: TGTGCCAGCAGCACAGACAGGGCCTACGAGCAGTACTTC. This sequence encodes CASSTDRAYEQYF.

The chain has TRBV7-2 and TRBJ2-7; D is perhaps TRBD2 (6 bases). Germline V lookup: CDR1 SGHTA, CDR2 FQGNSA. This CDR3 is built from 13 residues. V was trimmed by 2 bases and J by 5 bases, leaving 10 bases between them. CDR3 amino acids: CASSLSGGHEQYF. In DNA, the CDR3 is TGTGCCAGCAGCTTATCCGGGGGACACGAGCAGTACTTC.

V usage is TRBV9 and J usage is TRBJ1-6; D unclear. CDR3 length: 14 amino acids. Germline V gene data show CDR1 as SGDLS and CDR2 as YYNGEE. With 0 bases removed from V and 9 bases from J, the gap between germline ends came to 10 bases. The chain's CDR3 is CASSVGGKPSPLHF. For the CDR3, the DNA is TGTGCCAGCAGCGTAGGAGGGAAACCTTCACCCCTCCACTTT.

The V call is TRBV1, the J call TRBJ2-7; TRBD2 is the table's D call and was not checked against the DNA. TRBV1 is a recognized pseudogene. CDR3 size: 13 residues. CDR3 nucleotides: TGCACCAGCAGCCAAGACAGAGGTTACGAGCAGTACTTC. This gives the protein CTSSQDRGYEQYF.

The chain couples TRBV5-1 to TRBJ2-7; 7 positions match TRBD1. CDR1 is SGHRS, CDR2 YFSETQ, per germline. With V trimmed by 4 bases and J by 2 bases, 6 bases remained unmatched. The CDR3 is 14 residues long. CDR3 region: CASSAGQAAYEQYF. The CDR3 region has the DNA TGCGCCAGCAGCGCCGGACAGGCCGCCTACGAGCAGTACTTC.